These 8 T cell receptor beta chains originate from one sample sequenced in a study of OX40 agonist ivuxolimab in advanced cancers. The assay was immunoSEQ multiplex PCR, and TCRdb's table has in-frame clones only and misses some. The sample has 70,000 to 95,000 clones; roughly 94% are singletons. The sequencing here drew on CD4+ or CD8+ T cells sorted from blood, taken in a trial of the OX40 agonist ivuxolimab. The receptors were sampled from an adult with an advanced solid tumor such as melanoma, head and neck, liver or kidney cancer.

J is TRBJ1-1 and V is TRBV13; D remains ambiguous. Germline loops: CDR1 PRHDT, CDR2 FYEKMQ (reference sequence). The CDR3 covers 16 residues. V was cut by 2 bases and J by 0 bases, with 13 bases left in between. The CDR3 DNA follows: TGTGCCAGCAGCTTACGTGGGAGTAGTTTGAACACTGAAGCTTTCTTT. This translates into CASSLRGSSLNTEAFF.

The rearrangement joins TRBV6-6 to TRBJ1-1; no firm D call. This CDR3 is 13 amino acids long. The germline V and J ends were trimmed by 5 bases and 0 bases, with 7 bases remaining between them. Per the germline V gene, CDR1 is MNHNY and CDR2 is SVGAGI (reference sequence). CDR3 in amino acids: CASSASLNTEAFF. As DNA, the CDR3 is TGTGCCAGCAGTGCCTCGCTGAACACTGAAGCTTTCTTT.

The chain joins TRBV6-5 to TRBJ1-5, with D possibly being TRBD1 (6 bases). Per germline, CDR1 MNHEY and CDR2 SVGAGI. Trimming shortened V by 2 bases and J by 5 bases, and 10 bases separated the two germline ends. This CDR3 region has 14 residues. The CDR3 sequence is CASSYGGDYQPQHF. The CDR3 DNA is TGTGCCAGCAGTTACGGGGGCGACTATCAGCCCCAGCATTTT.

This clone was detected only once. The genes are TRBV5-1 and TRBJ1-2; 10 positions match TRBD1. The CDR3 covers 16 residues. The V gene's germline CDR1 is SGHRS and CDR2 YFSETQ. V was pared by 4 bases and J by 11 bases, with 17 bases of the junction left unmatched. The CDR3 DNA is TGCGCCAGCAGCCCCGGACAGGGGGGCCCAACTATGAGGTACACCTTC. Its translation: CASSPGQGGPTMRYTF.

The chain has TRBV27 and TRBJ2-5, with TRBD1 matching 9 bases. J gave up 6 bases and V 3 bases, and 2 bases lay outside the gene matches. This CDR3 region has 13 residues. Germline CDR1 is MNHEY and CDR2 is SMNVEV (reference sequence). Here the CDR3 reads CASSFDRGKTQYF. Written as DNA, the CDR3 is TGTGCCAGCAGTTTTGACAGGGGGAAGACCCAGTACTTC.

The rearrangement links TRBV11-2 to TRBJ2-7, with 10 bases aligning to TRBD2. The V segment lost 6 bases and the J segment 4 bases; nucleotides outside the gene matches: 9. The germline gives CDR1 SGHAT, CDR2 FQNNGV. This CDR3 contains 15 residues. The CDR3: CASRQEASGSYEQYF. The CDR3 coding sequence is TGTGCCAGCAGGCAGGAGGCTAGCGGGAGTTACGAGCAGTACTTC.

The chain combines TRBV6-5 with TRBJ2-7; 9 nucleotides agree with TRBD2. This CDR3 comprises 15 residues. Germline V gene sequence: CDR1 MNHEY, CDR2 SVGAGI. Trimming cost V 6 bases and J 7 bases; bases outside gene matches: 13. CDR3 sequence reads: CASSPRLAAQGEQYF. In nucleotides, the CDR3 is TGTGCCAGCAGCCCTCGACTAGCGGCCCAAGGGGAGCAGTACTTC.

The V call is TRBV5-6, the J call TRBJ1-5, with unresolved D. V lost 1 base, J lost 4 bases, and 6 bases lay in between. Germline V gene lookup returns CDR1 SGHDT and CDR2 YYEEEE. The CDR3 totals 13 residues. CDR3 nucleotide sequence: TGTGCCAGCAGCTTGAGTGAGAATCAGCCCCAGCATTTT. Translation gives CASSLSENQPQHF.